This T cell receptor beta chain was observed in a study of vaccination and CD4 T cells after COVID-19. General observations from the study: A median of around 90% of reactive clones, in convalescent patients, became evident only post-vaccination.

Sequenced with the Oncomine TCR Beta short-read assay was DNA taken from cultured CD4+ T cells. TCRdb re-called the PCR reads with MiXCR, one entry per CDR3 protein. The data show 9,000 to 15,000 distinct CDR3 sequences, 55% to 60% seen once. A note on this clonotype: Its antigen is not known.

Per the germline V gene, CDR1 is DFQATT and CDR2 is SNEGSKA (reference sequence). Trimming took 1 base from V and 5 from J; bases not matched to a gene: 9. This CDR3 region has 16 residues. Treatment in this sample: roughly 10-day PBMC culture with coronavirus spike peptide pools or control peptides (ViraFEST assay). Peptide pools at 8.5 to 10 ug/ml stimulated two million PBMCs per well with about 9.6 IU/ml IL-2. The source is a human donor who had recovered from COVID-19. The sample was CD4+ T cells from blood, cultured in vitro. The genes are TRBV20-1 and TRBJ2-3, with TRBD1 matching over 10 bases. The CDR3: CSARVAGTGAVDTQYF. The CDR3 bases are TGCAGTGCTAGAGTTGCAGGGACAGGGGCGGTAGATACGCAGTATTTT.